A selection of T cell receptor beta chains follows, all from one sample in a study of a mutant IDH1 vaccine in newly diagnosed glioma. Sequencing was performed with immunoSEQ multiplex PCR; in TCRdb, only in-frame clones are kept and a portion is missing. Counted here are around 50,000 clones, 80% to 90% occurring once; the ten biggest clones make up around 2.5%. Sequencing was performed on PBMCs, taken from a glioma patient treated with radiotherapy, temozolomide or both. The source of these receptors is a man aged 35 to 55 with glioma. The CDR3 runs from the conserved cysteine through the conserved F or W. The D gene is left open where the match is weak. The size entry is marked missing in some rows and otherwise reads once, few, many or a size class.

clone_size,v_call,cdr3_length,d_call,j_call,cdr3_nt,cdr3_aa
NA,TRBV19,15,TRBD1,TRBJ1-1,TGTGCCAGTAGTATAGGCCGCAGGGGGGGTACTGAAGCTTTCTTT,CASSIGRRGGTEAFF
NA,TRBV4-1,15,NA,TRBJ2-7,TGCGCCAGCAGCCAAGATAGGACAGTATACTACGAGCAGTACTTC,CASSQDRTVYYEQYF
once,TRBV7-2,15,NA,TRBJ1-5,TGTGCCAGCAGTGAGATCAACGGGGGCGGTCAGCCCCAGCATTTT,CASSEINGGGQPQHF
NA,TRBV4-2,13,NA,TRBJ2-7,TGTGCCAGCAGCCAAGATACCCCCGGACTGGTGTACTTC,CASSQDTPGLVYF
NA,TRBV6-1,15,TRBD1,TRBJ1-2,TGTGCCAGCAGTGAACGACAGGGGCGCAACTATGGCTACACCTTC,CASSERQGRNYGYTF
medium-sized,TRBV7-2,12,NA,TRBJ1-6,TGTGCCAGCAGCTTTCCACAATCACCCCTCCACTTT,CASSFPQSPLHF
NA,TRBV30,18,TRBD1,TRBJ2-7,TGTGCCTGGACGTCTTACAGGGGGCTTAAGAGATGCCACTACGAGCAGTACTTC,CAWTSYRGLKRCHYEQYF
NA,TRBV5-4,15,NA,TRBJ2-3,TGTGCCAGCAGCTTGGGTGGACAGAGCACAGATACGCAGTATTTT,CASSLGGQSTDTQYF
NA,TRBV5-1,13,NA,TRBJ2-7,TGCGCCAGCAGCTTCGCAGGGGGGCACGAGCAGTACTTC,CASSFAGGHEQYF
NA,TRBV7-9,11,NA,TRBJ2-1,TGTGCCAGCAGCTTCGGAGTGGTGCAGTTCTTC,CASSFGVVQFF
NA,TRBV14,15,NA,TRBJ1-2,TGTGCCAGCAGCCCTCGGGGGACGACAACCTATGGCTACACCTTC,CASSPRGTTTYGYTF
NA,TRBV9,12,TRBD2,TRBJ2-1,TGTGCCAGCGGACTAGGGGCCGATGAGCAGTTCTTC,CASGLGADEQFF
NA,TRBV9,14,NA,TRBJ1-1,TGTGCCAGCAGCGCAATGGGGGGGAGCACTGAAGCTTTCTTT,CASSAMGGSTEAFF
NA,TRBV7-2,16,NA,TRBJ2-1,TGTGCCAGCAGCTTAGTAGGTCGGAGCTCCTACAATGAGCAGTTCTTC,CASSLVGRSSYNEQFF
NA,TRBV2,13,NA,TRBJ2-5,TGTGCCAGCACGGCAGGGTGGCAAGAGACCCAGTACTTC,CASTAGWQETQYF
NA,TRBV5-6,13,TRBD1,TRBJ2-5,TGTGCCAGCAGCCTAGACAGGGACGAGACCCAGTACTTC,CASSLDRDETQYF
NA,TRBV5-4,13,NA,TRBJ1-1,TGTGCCAGCAGCTCTGCCCAGGCCACTGAAGCTTTCTTT,CASSSAQATEAFF
NA,TRBV6-5,15,NA,TRBJ2-1,TGTGCCAGCAGTTACGGGCTAGGACGATCCAATGAGCAGTTCTTC,CASSYGLGRSNEQFF
once,TRBV4-1,15,NA,TRBJ2-7,TGCGCCAGCAGCCAAGATCCGTGGCTTAACTACGAGCAGTACTTC,CASSQDPWLNYEQYF
NA,TRBV6-1,12,TRBD1,TRBJ1-2,TGTGCCAGCAGTAACAGGGGTGCTAGCTACACCTTC,CASSNRGASYTF
NA,TRBV6-1,13,NA,TRBJ1-2,TGTGCCAGCATGGAGGAGGCTAACTATGGCTACACCTTC,CASMEEANYGYTF
NA,TRBV7-2,14,NA,TRBJ2-7,TGTGCCAGCAGACCAACCGGGACAATCTACGAGCAGTACTTC,CASRPTGTIYEQYF
NA,TRBV5-1,15,NA,TRBJ1-1,TGCGCCAGCAGCTTCGGTAAAACCGGGGACCCTGAAGCTTTCTTT,CASSFGKTGDPEAFF
few,TRBV28,17,NA,TRBJ2-5,TGTGCCAGCAGTTCCCTGGGCTTAAAGCTAGAACAAGAGACCCAGTACTTC,CASSSLGLKLEQETQYF
few,TRBV18,14,NA,TRBJ2-3,TGTGCCAGCTCACCAAGGGACGGCACAGATACGCAGTATTTT,CASSPRDGTDTQYF
NA,TRBV18,14,NA,TRBJ1-1,TGTGCCAGCTCACGAGGGGAGGGGGACACTGAAGCTTTCTTT,CASSRGEGDTEAFF
NA,TRBV7-8,13,NA,TRBJ2-4,TGTGCCAGCAGCTTAGGGGAGGAGAACATTCAGTACTTC,CASSLGEENIQYF
NA,TRBV9,15,TRBD1,TRBJ2-5,TGTGCCAGCAGCGTAAGGGACAGGGCAGCGGAGACCCAGTACTTC,CASSVRDRAAETQYF
NA,TRBV9,14,NA,TRBJ2-7,TGTGCCAGCAGCGTAGGGACTTTCTCCTACGAGCAGTACTTC,CASSVGTFSYEQYF
NA,TRBV6-1,16,NA,TRBJ1-5,TGTGCCAGCAGTGAAAGGGACTCTTATAGCAATCAGCCCCAGCATTTT,CASSERDSYSNQPQHF
NA,TRBV6-5,10,NA,TRBJ1-1,TGTGCCGTACAAGGAACCTCAGCTTTCTTT,CAVQGTSAFF
NA,TRBV18,15,TRBD2,TRBJ2-7,TGTGCCAGCTCACCGGGACTAGCGGCCGGCTACGAGCAGTACTTC,CASSPGLAAGYEQYF
NA,TRBV29-1,12,NA,TRBJ1-2,TGCAGCGCTGGGCGGGAATACTATGGCTACACCTTC,CSAGREYYGYTF
few,TRBV9,16,NA,TRBJ2-7,TGTGCCAGCAGCGTAGGTGAGTGGGGAGAGCTTTACGAGCAGTACTTC,CASSVGEWGELYEQYF
once,TRBV4-1,17,NA,TRBJ1-2,TGCGCCAGCAGCCAAAACCCAGCTGATGGGTCTCACGGTGGCTACACCTTC,CASSQNPADGSHGGYTF
NA,TRBV7-9,15,TRBD1,TRBJ2-2,TGTGCCAGCAGCCCCGGGACAGCGAACACCGGGGAGCTGTTTTTT,CASSPGTANTGELFF
NA,TRBV18,14,NA,TRBJ1-5,TGTGCCAGCTCATCCGGGACGGGCAATCAGCCCCAGCATTTT,CASSSGTGNQPQHF
NA,TRBV9,16,NA,TRBJ2-3,TGTGCCAGCAGCTCAAGACAGAGCTGGGATTCAGATACGCAGTATTTT,CASSSRQSWDSDTQYF
NA,TRBV15,14,NA,TRBJ2-1,TGTGCCACCAGCAGAGATCAGGGGTACAATGAGCAGTTCTTC,CATSRDQGYNEQFF
NA,TRBV5-1,15,NA,TRBJ2-5,TGCGCCAGCAGCTTGGTACAGGGAAGTTCTGAGACCCAGTACTTC,CASSLVQGSSETQYF
once,TRBV6-4,15,TRBD2,TRBJ2-1,TGTGCCAGCAGTTTACTAGCGGGAGGCGTAAATGAGCAGTTCTTC,CASSLLAGGVNEQFF
NA,TRBV7-9,14,TRBD1,TRBJ1-4,TGTGCCAGCAGCCAACGACAGGGGAATGAAAAACTGTTTTTT,CASSQRQGNEKLFF
NA,TRBV11-3,15,TRBD2,TRBJ2-5,TGTGCCAGCAGCTTAACCCCGCGGGGGCAAGAGACCCAGTACTTC,CASSLTPRGQETQYF
NA,TRBV2,14,NA,TRBJ2-3,TGTGCCAGCAGTTACGGGCCGCCCACAGATACGCAGTATTTT,CASSYGPPTDTQYF
NA,TRBV5-1,14,TRBD1,TRBJ2-7,TGCGCCAGCAGCGAGGACAGGGGCCCCTCCGAGCAGTACTTC,CASSEDRGPSEQYF